A selection of T cell receptor beta chains follows, all from one sample in a study of T cell repertoires in cytomegalovirus infection. TCRdb recomputed calls from the reads with MiXCR, one row per CDR3 protein. The data contain about 920,000 distinct CDR3 sequences, around a third of them singletons. Their antigens are not known. The sample in question was cultured CD8+ T cells from PBMCs, obtained from culture after CMV antigen stimulation. All receptors come from a human donor in good health (CMV status not recorded). Some clones in this sample may be carry-over from other donors' samples. The CDR3 runs from the conserved cysteine through the conserved F or W. Fields, in order: clone size, V gene, D gene, J gene, CDR3 DNA, CDR3 protein. A D gene is named only where the DNA matches it firmly. Not every row has a clone size; where given, it reads once, few, many or a size class.

-	TRBV6-6	-	TRBJ2-7	TGTGCCAGCAGTTACTGGGAAACCCTAAATGACGAGCAGTACTTC	CASSYWETLNDEQYF
few	TRBV6-7	-	TRBJ2-5	TGTGCCAGCATTAAACAGGGCCAAGAGACCCAGTACTTC	CASIKQGQETQYF
-	TRBV15	-	TRBJ2-5	TGTGCCACCAGCCCGAGAAGGGTGGAGACCCAGTACTTC	CATSPRRVETQYF
-	TRBV12-3/TRBV12-4	-	TRBJ1-5	TGTGCCAGCAGTTTTGGAGCAAGCGGTCAGCCCCAGCATTTT	CASSFGASGQPQHF
-	TRBV12-3/TRBV12-4	TRBD2	TRBJ2-2	TGTGCCAGCAGTTTCCTAGCGGGGACCGCCTGGGGGGAGCTGTTTTTT	CASSFLAGTAWGELFF
-	TRBV29-1	TRBD1	TRBJ1-2	TGCAGCGCCGGGGGACAGGGGGCGGCTAACTATGGCTACACCTTC	CSAGGQGAANYGYTF
-	TRBV29-1	-	TRBJ1-2	TGCAGCGTTGGTGGGCCTGGTACCTTC	CSVGGPGTF
-	TRBV27	-	TRBJ2-3	TGTGCCAGCAGTACGACAGAGTCTAGCACAGATACGCAGTATTTT	CASSTTESSTDTQYF
many	TRBV12-3/TRBV12-4	-	TRBJ1-1	TGTGCCAGCAGTTTACAACCCATTTTGGACACTGAAGCTTTCTTT	CASSLQPILDTEAFF
few	TRBV4-1	-	TRBJ1-4	TGCGCCAGCAGCCCCATGAAAAATGAAAAACTGTTTTTT	CASSPMKNEKLFF
few	TRBV20-1	-	TRBJ2-5	TGCAGTGCTAGGAAGCCGGGACGACTGGCGGAGACCCAGTACTTC	CSARKPGRLAETQYF
-	TRBV5-6	-	TRBJ2-5	TGTGCCAGCAGCATGGGTCCGAGGGGCAGTTTTTGGGAGACCCAGTACTTC	CASSMGPRGSFWETQYF
few	TRBV18	TRBD1	TRBJ2-4	TGTGCCAGCTCACCCCAGGACAGGGCCGAAAACATTCAGTACTTC	CASSPQDRAENIQYF
-	TRBV3-1	-	TRBJ1-2	TGTGCCAGCAACCACTACAGGGACGACTATGGCTACACCTTC	CASNHYRDDYGYTF
-	TRBV12-3/TRBV12-4	TRBD1	TRBJ2-7	TGTGCCAGCAGCCCTGACAGGGGGTTCTACGAGCAGTACTTC	CASSPDRGFYEQYF
few	TRBV27	TRBD1	TRBJ1-5	TGTGCCAGCAGTTTGCGGGACAGGGCCAATCAGCCCCAGCATTTT	CASSLRDRANQPQHF
-	TRBV6-5	-	TRBJ2-5	TGTGCCAGCAGTCAGACTGGCCCCTCAGGATTGGAGACCCAGTACTTC	CASSQTGPSGLETQYF
-	TRBV12-5	TRBD2	TRBJ2-5	TGTGCTAGTGCGGGGGGTGAAGAAGAGACCCAGTACTTC	CASAGGEEETQYF
few	TRBV5-5	-	TRBJ1-6	TGTGCCAGCAGCTTGGGGACGGCCGGCTCCTATAATTCACCCCTCCACTTT	CASSLGTAGSYNSPLHF
many	TRBV7-3	-	TRBJ2-1	TGTGCCAGCAGCTTACTGGCGGGAACCTACAATGAGCAGTTCTTC	CASSLLAGTYNEQFF
-	TRBV27	TRBD1	TRBJ2-2	TGTGCCAGCAAATGGGGACAGGGAAATTCCGGGGAGCTGTTTTTT	CASKWGQGNSGELFF
once	TRBV6-5	TRBD1	TRBJ1-1	TGTGTCAGCAGGGGGAAGAACACTGAAGCTTTCTTT	CVSRGKNTEAFF
few	TRBV28	TRBD2	TRBJ2-3	TGTGCCAGCAGCCGGACTAGCGGGGTGCTCACAGATACGCAGTATTTT	CASSRTSGVLTDTQYF
many	TRBV12-3/TRBV12-4	-	TRBJ1-1	TGTGCCAGCAGCTTAGCTGAAGCTTTCTTT	CASSLAEAFF
-	TRBV6-5	TRBD1	TRBJ2-1	TGTGCCAGCAGTTACTCGGCGACAGGGGTCAATGAGCAGTTCTTC	CASSYSATGVNEQFF
-	TRBV11-1	TRBD2	TRBJ2-1	TGTGCCAGCAGCCTTACTAGCGGGGGGCCGGTTGAGCAGTTCTTC	CASSLTSGGPVEQFF
once	TRBV6-6	-	TRBJ1-1	TGTGCCAGCGCGACGTCGGCATTT	CASATSAF
few	TRBV12-3/TRBV12-4	TRBD1	TRBJ1-1	TGTGCCAGCAGCCCGGGGGGACAGATATGGATTGAAGCTTTCTTT	CASSPGGQIWIEAFF
-	TRBV6-2/TRBV6-3	TRBD1	TRBJ2-2	TGTGCCAGCAGTTTGGAGACAGGGCGGTTCACCGGGGAGCTGTTTTTT	CASSLETGRFTGELFF
-	TRBV7-6	-	TRBJ2-1	TGTGCCAGCAGGGGCGGGGGCCTCTCCTACAATGAGCAGTTCTTC	CASRGGGLSYNEQFF
many	TRBV7-2	TRBD1	TRBJ1-5	TGTGCCAGCAGCTCCGGACAGGGACAGCCCCAGCATTTT	CASSSGQGQPQHF
-	TRBV7-6	-	TRBJ2-1	TGTGCCAGCAGCTACCGGAAGGGAGACTACAATGAGCAGTTCTTC	CASSYRKGDYNEQFF
few	TRBV4-2	-	TRBJ1-1	TGTGCCAGCAGCCAAGGGTCTTCGGAAGCTTTCTTT	CASSQGSSEAFF
few	TRBV11-2	-	TRBJ2-3	TGTGCCAGCAGCTCTAGCCCCGGGATCACAGATACGCAGTATTTT	CASSSSPGITDTQYF
-	TRBV10-2	TRBD1	TRBJ2-7	TGCGCCAGCAGCCCATTGACAGGGAGATCCTACGAGCAGTACTTC	CASSPLTGRSYEQYF
many	TRBV7-2	TRBD2	TRBJ2-2	TGTGCCAGCAGTATCGGGACTAGCGGGCGGACCGGGGAGCTGTTTTTT	CASSIGTSGRTGELFF
few	TRBV7-9	-	TRBJ1-1	TGTGCCAGCAGCCCCCCCCCGGGGGGAGCCCAAGCTGAAGCTTTCTTT	CASSPPPGGAQAEAFF
few	TRBV27	-	TRBJ1-4	TGTGCCAGCAGTCTCGGGACTGATGATGAAAAACTGTTTTTT	CASSLGTDDEKLFF
many	TRBV7-2	TRBD2	TRBJ2-3	TGTGCCAGCAGAGCGGGGGTCAGCACAGATACGCAGTATTTT	CASRAGVSTDTQYF
few	TRBV4-1	-	TRBJ2-4	TGCGCCAGCAGCCAAGGGGCACCACAGGCCATAGCCAAAAACATTCAGTACTTC	CASSQGAPQAIAKNIQYF
many	TRBV7-9	-	TRBJ1-6	TGTGCCAGCAGCTTAGGAGGGGACGGGACACCCCTCCACTTT	CASSLGGDGTPLHF
many	TRBV7-2	-	TRBJ2-2	TGTGCCAGCAGCCCCGGGGCCTCCCGGGAGCTGTTTTTT	CASSPGASRELFF
-	TRBV18	TRBD1	TRBJ2-7	TGTGCCAGCTCTCCAACAGGGGGAAAGGGTGACGAGCAGTACTTC	CASSPTGGKGDEQYF
few	TRBV20-1	-	TRBJ2-1	TGCAGCGCATGGCAGGGCAGTGAGCAGTTCTTC	CSAWQGSEQFF
few	TRBV24-1	-	TRBJ2-5	TGTGCCACCAGTGACCCACCCCCAGACAGCCAAGAGACCCAGTACTTC	CATSDPPPDSQETQYF
-	TRBV4-1	-	TRBJ2-7	TGCGCCAGCAGCCAAGTAGGAGGTTCCCACGAGCAGTACTTC	CASSQVGGSHEQYF
few	TRBV28	-	TRBJ2-3	TGTGCCAGCAGTCCACGCTCCCTGGGAGATACGCAGTATTTT	CASSPRSLGDTQYF
-	TRBV5-5	TRBD1	TRBJ2-1	TGTGCCAGCAGGCTGGTGGGACAGGGGCTCAATGAGCAGTTCTTC	CASRLVGQGLNEQFF
once	TRBV11-2	TRBD1	TRBJ1-6	TGTGCCAGCAGCTCACAGGGGGCTTATTCACCCCTCCACTTT	CASSSQGAYSPLHF
-	TRBV6-5	-	TRBJ2-5	TGTGCCAGCAGTTACAGGGAGGAAGAGACCCAGTACTTC	CASSYREEETQYF
few	TRBV7-7	TRBD1	TRBJ2-1	TGTGCTAGCAGCAAAGGGGGCCGGACTTCCTACAATGAGCAGTTCTTC	CASSKGGRTSYNEQFF
many	TRBV7-8	-	TRBJ1-4	TGTGCCAGCAGCTTAGGAGCCAGTGGTGGAAAACTGTTTTTT	CASSLGASGGKLFF
few	TRBV7-9	TRBD2	TRBJ2-3	TGTGCCAGCAGCTTAGTTGGGCTAGCGGGGGGAATCACAGATACGCAGTATTTT	CASSLVGLAGGITDTQYF